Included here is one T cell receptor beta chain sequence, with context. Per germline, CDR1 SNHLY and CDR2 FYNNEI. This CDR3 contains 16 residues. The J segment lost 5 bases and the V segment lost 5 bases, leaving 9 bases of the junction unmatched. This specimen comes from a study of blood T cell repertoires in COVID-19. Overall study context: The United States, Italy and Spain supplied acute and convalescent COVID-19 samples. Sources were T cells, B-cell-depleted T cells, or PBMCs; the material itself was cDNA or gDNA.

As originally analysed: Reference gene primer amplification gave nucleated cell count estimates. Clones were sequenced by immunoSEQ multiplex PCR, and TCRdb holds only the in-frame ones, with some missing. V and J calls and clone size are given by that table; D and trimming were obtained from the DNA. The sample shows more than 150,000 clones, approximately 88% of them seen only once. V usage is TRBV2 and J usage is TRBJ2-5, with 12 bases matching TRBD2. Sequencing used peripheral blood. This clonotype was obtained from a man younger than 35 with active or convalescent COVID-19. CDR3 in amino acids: CASSTRLAGAGETQYF. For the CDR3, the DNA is TGTGCCAGCAGTACCCGACTAGCGGGGGCGGGGGAGACCCAGTACTTC.